These 20 T cell receptor beta chains share one sample of origin, sequenced in a study of T-cell memory formation after mild COVID-19. TCRdb recomputed calls from the 5' RACE reads with MiXCR, one row per CDR3 protein. The data show 100,000 or so distinct CDR3 sequences, 11% seen once. The sequencing input was PBMCs or a T cell subset sorted from them (not recorded which). These receptors were taken from a man between 18 and 35 years old who had mild COVID-19 (a few samples of this study predate the infection). Cell type and time point are not known.

This CDR3 reads CASSQDRYAQYGSYEQYF. CDR3 nucleotide sequence: TGTGCCAGCAGCCAAGATCGGTACGCCCAGTATGGTAGTTACGAGCAGTACTTC. This chain uses TRBV3-1 with TRBJ2-7; D remains ambiguous. The V end was cut by 0 bases, the J end by 4 bases, with 22 bases between. The CDR3 sequence is 18 residues long. The germline V gene encodes CDR1 LGHDT and CDR2 YNNKEL (reference sequence).

The CDR3 DNA reads as TGTGCCAGCCTCGTGGGGTCTCGTGAGCAGTTCTTC. Its translation is CASLVGSREQFF. J is TRBJ2-1 and V is TRBV2; D gene unclear. V lost 8 bases, J lost 9 bases, and 14 bases lay in between. CDR1 and CDR2 (germline): SNHLY, FYNNEI. This CDR3 is built from 12 residues. Full variable domain (remainder filled in from reference TRBV2 and TRBJ2-1): EPEVTQTPSHQVTQMGQEVILRCVPISNHLYFYWYRQILGQKVEFLVSFYNNEISEKSEIFDDQFSVERPDGSNFTLKIRSTKLEDSAMYFCASLVGSREQFFGPGTRLTVL.

The CDR3 spells CASSLGGLPPIDTQYF. DNA for the CDR3: TGTGCCAGCAGCTTAGGGGGCCTCCCGCCCATAGATACGCAGTATTTT. The chain has TRBV7-9 and TRBJ2-3; a possible D gene is TRBD1 (5 bases). Germline CDR1 and CDR2: SEHNR and FQNEAQ (reference sequence). The CDR3 totals 16 residues. V dropped 1 base and J dropped 5 bases, with 16 bases sitting between them.

The rearrangement links TRBV5-6 to TRBJ2-5, with D maybe TRBD1 (6 bases). The V end lost 4 bases, the J end lost 8 bases, and 12 bases lay between the germline ends. CDR1 and CDR2 (germline): SGHDT, YYEEEE. The CDR3 spans 12 residues. Written as DNA, the CDR3 is TGTGCCAGCAGCGTGGACAGTGGAACCCAGTACTTC. Protein product: CASSVDSGTQYF.

This clonotype was seen more than once but under ten times. The chain employs TRBV7-6 and TRBJ2-2, with D perhaps matching TRBD1 (5 bases). From germline, CDR1 is SGHVS and CDR2 FNYEAQ. Trimming took 1 base from V and 11 from J, leaving 8 bases between them. There are 12 residues in the CDR3. CDR3 protein: CASSLGGYELFF. The DNA of the CDR3 is TGTGCCAGCAGCTTAGGGGGCTACGAGCTGTTTTTT.

The chain has TRBV20-1 and TRBJ2-1; unclear D gene. Deletions cut 6 bases from V and 4 bases from J, with 19 bases between. Germline V gene sequence: CDR1 DFQATT, CDR2 SNEGSKA (reference sequence). This CDR3 contains 15 residues. The CDR3 here is CSARAVQHFYNEQFF. CDR3 nucleotides: TGCAGTGCCCGGGCCGTCCAACACTTTTACAATGAGCAGTTCTTC.

This clonotype was found a few times. The chain uses TRBV7-8 and TRBJ2-7; D gene ambiguous. CDR1 is SGHVS, CDR2 FQNEAQ, per germline. The CDR3 sequence is 15 residues long. The V gene lost 4 bases and the J gene lost 0 bases, with 13 bases spanning the gap. CDR3 nucleotide sequence: TGTGCCAGCAGCTCTCGGGCCACGAGCTCCTACGAGCAGTACTTC. Translating gives CASSSRATSSYEQYF.

This clonotype was counted at least ten times. The CDR3 loop reads CASSIQLPNTGELFF. DNA of the CDR3: TGTGCCAGCAGCATACAGTTACCGAACACCGGGGAGCTGTTTTTT. The chain joins TRBV12-3 or TRBV12-4 to TRBJ2-2; D not resolved. V lost 6 bases to trimming and J lost 0 bases, with 11 bases between them. The CDR3 has 15 amino acids.

This clonotype showed up just a few times. V gene TRBV7-2 combines with J gene TRBJ1-2, with 7 bases matching TRBD1. The germline V gene has CDR1 SGHTA and CDR2 FQGNSA. Germline trimming cut 5 bases from V and 4 bases from J; bases unmatched to any gene: 4. CDR3 size: 13 residues. This CDR3 reads CASSPTGLYGYTF. Written as DNA, the CDR3 is TGTGCCAGCAGCCCGACAGGGCTCTATGGCTACACCTTC.

This sequence joins TRBV6-4 and TRBJ2-1; 12 bases agree with TRBD2. Germline V lookup: CDR1 MRHNA, CDR2 SNTAGT. CDR3 length: 15 residues. V lost 2 bases to trimming and J lost 7 bases; unmatched junction nucleotides: 3. The CDR3 loop reads CASSDGLAGGNEQFF. CDR3 nucleotide sequence: TGTGCCAGCAGTGACGGGCTAGCGGGGGGGAATGAGCAGTTCTTC.

The chain joins TRBV11-2 to TRBJ1-6; TRBD1 matches at 9 bases. V gave up 3 bases and J gave up 8 bases; unmatched junction bases: 14. Germline V gene data show CDR1 as SGHAT and CDR2 as FQNNGV. The CDR3 consists of 18 residues. DNA of the CDR3: TGTGCCAGCAGCTTTAATTTAATTTGGGACAGGGAGGATTCACCCCTCCACTTT. It codes for CASSFNLIWDREDSPLHF.

The chain links TRBV15 to TRBJ1-2, with a tentative D call TRBD1 (6 bases). V lost 5 bases, J lost 10 bases, and 14 bases lay in between. CDR3 length: 12 residues. From germline, CDR1 is LNHNV and CDR2 YYDKDF (reference sequence). The CDR3: CATSQDSDSYTF. CDR3 bases: TGTGCCACCAGCCAGGACAGCGACTCCTACACCTTC.

The rearrangement joins TRBV6-2 or TRBV6-3 to TRBJ1-1; D gene uncertain. This CDR3 contains 13 residues. Germline V CDR1 and CDR2: MNHEY, SVGEGT. The V end lost 0 bases, the J end lost 8 bases, and 10 bases lay between the germline ends. CDR3: CASSYSGATEAFF. CDR3 coding DNA: TGTGCCAGCAGTTACTCAGGAGCTACCGAAGCTTTCTTT.

A few counts support this clonotype. The rearrangement uses TRBV11-2 and TRBJ2-1, with TRBD2 identical over 15 bases. With V trimmed by 5 bases and J by 8 bases, 4 bases remained unmatched. The CDR3 has 15 residues. Germline V gene lookup returns CDR1 SGHAT and CDR2 FQNNGV. CDR3 bases: TGTGCCAGCAGCCAGTGGACTAGCGGGGGGGATGAGCAGTTCTTC. Encoded protein: CASSQWTSGGDEQFF.

V and J are TRBV7-9 and TRBJ2-5; no firm D call. With 3 bases removed from V and 1 base from J, the gap between germline ends came to 6 bases. The germline V gene has CDR1 SEHNR and CDR2 FQNEAQ (reference sequence). The CDR3 contains 13 residues. The CDR3 sequence: CASSFNSQETQYF. The CDR3 DNA is TGTGCCAGCAGCTTTAACAGCCAAGAGACCCAGTACTTC.

This clonotype was detected ten times or more. This chain connects TRBV7-9 to TRBJ2-5; D is possibly TRBD2 (5 bases). V shed 6 bases and J shed 1 base, with 9 bases lying between them. Germline CDR1 SEHNR, CDR2 FQNEAQ (reference sequence). CDR3 length: 13 residues. Here the CDR3 reads CASRIGVQETQYF. In nucleotides, the CDR3 is TGTGCCAGCAGAATCGGGGTCCAAGAGACCCAGTACTTC.

This clonotype was picked up a small number of times. The chain links TRBV5-4 to TRBJ2-1; no clear D. V shed 0 bases and J shed 1 base, with 11 bases lying between them. The CDR3 has 16 amino acids. Per germline, CDR1 SGHNT and CDR2 YYREEE (reference sequence). CDR3 sequence: CASSLVDRVSYNEQFF. The CDR3 nucleotides are TGTGCCAGCAGCTTGGTAGATAGGGTTTCCTACAATGAGCAGTTCTTC. Together with reference TRBV5-4 and TRBJ2-1, the CDR3 gives the full variable domain: ETGVTQSPTHLIKTRGQQVTLRCSSQSGHNTVSWYQQALGQGPQFIFQYYREEENGRGNFPPRFSGLQFPNYSSELNVNALELDDSALYLCASSLVDRVSYNEQFFGPGTRLTVL.

The chain joins TRBV28 to TRBJ2-1, with TRBD2 identical over 9 bases. V shed 6 bases, J shed 2 bases, and the junction held 8 bases outside the gene matches. The germline gives CDR1 MDHEN, CDR2 SYDVKM. This CDR3 is 16 amino acids long. CDR3 in DNA: TGTGCCAGCAGACCACGGGGCGGGGGGGCCTACAATGAGCAGTTCTTC. Its protein product is CASRPRGGGAYNEQFF. The complete variable domain, with remaining parts taken from reference TRBV28 and TRBJ2-1, reads DVKVTQSSRYLVKRTGEKVFLECVQDMDHENMFWYRQDPGLGLRLIYFSYDVKMKEKGDIPEGYSVSREKKERFSLILESASTNQTSMYLCASRPRGGGAYNEQFFGPGTRLTVL.

In this sample, this clonotype turned up a few times. The V and J genes are TRBV28 and TRBJ2-1, with 7 bases identical to TRBD2. The CDR3 extends over 15 amino acids. Germline V gene sequence: CDR1 MDHEN, CDR2 SYDVKM. Trimming cost V 2 bases and J 7 bases; bases outside gene matches: 8. Here the CDR3 DNA reads TGTGCCAGCAGTTTACGGGGGGTCGGTACGAATGAGCAGTTCTTC. This gives the protein CASSLRGVGTNEQFF.

This clonotype was counted a few times. This sequence joins TRBV7-6 and TRBJ2-7, with 11 bases aligning to TRBD1. CDR1 SGHVS and CDR2 FNYEAQ come from the germline V gene. The V and J ends lost 5 bases and 5 bases, in that order; junction bases with no gene match: 11. This CDR3 is built from 16 residues. The CDR3 coding sequence is TGTGCCAGCAGCGAAGGACCGGGACAGGGGGTGCACGAGCAGTACTTC. The encoded protein is CASSEGPGQGVHEQYF.